The rows below give T cell receptor beta chains drawn from one sample of a study of T cell responses to AZD1222 COVID-19 vaccine. The data were produced by immunoSEQ multiplex PCR, yet TCRdb's version contains in-frame clones alone and is incomplete. This table has more than 95,000 clones, around 90% appearing once. This specimen was peripheral blood, taken on day 0 of MenACWY control vaccination. The receptor source for this set is an adult in good health. Both conserved end residues are part of each CDR3. A D gene is named only where the DNA matches it firmly. Size values are once, few and many counts, or a class for expanded clones, and some rows have none.

v_call: TRBV7-6
d_call: TRBD2
j_call: TRBJ2-3
clone_size: .
cdr3_nt: TGTGCCAGCAGCTCGATAGCGGGGAGGAGTACAGATACGCAGTATTTT
cdr3_aa: CASSSIAGRSTDTQYF

v_call: TRBV5-6
d_call: .
j_call: TRBJ1-2
clone_size: once
cdr3_nt: TGTGCCAGCAGCTCCGGTGGTGGCTACACCTTC
cdr3_aa: CASSSGGGYTF

v_call: TRBV29-1
d_call: .
j_call: TRBJ1-1
clone_size: .
cdr3_nt: TGCAGCGTTCGGTCAGGAGGGAACACTGAAGCTTTCTTT
cdr3_aa: CSVRSGGNTEAFF

v_call: TRBV6-4
d_call: .
j_call: TRBJ1-1
clone_size: .
cdr3_nt: TGTGCCAGCAGTGACGGAGGGGGTGGCACTGAAGCTTTCTTT
cdr3_aa: CASSDGGGGTEAFF

v_call: TRBV11-2
d_call: .
j_call: TRBJ2-5
clone_size: .
cdr3_nt: TGTGCCAGCAGCCTACCCGGGACGGGCTTGCCCCAAGAGACCCAGTACTTC
cdr3_aa: CASSLPGTGLPQETQYF

v_call: TRBV19
d_call: .
j_call: TRBJ2-7
clone_size: .
cdr3_nt: TGTGCCAGTAGTATTAACGGCCCGAGGGAGCAGTACTTC
cdr3_aa: CASSINGPREQYF

v_call: TRBV30
d_call: .
j_call: TRBJ1-5
clone_size: .
cdr3_nt: TGTGCCTGGAGTGGAGATGGGGGTGGCGAGCAGCCCCAGCATTTT
cdr3_aa: CAWSGDGGGEQPQHF

v_call: TRBV28
d_call: TRBD1
j_call: TRBJ1-5
clone_size: .
cdr3_nt: TGTGCCAGCAGTTCTCCGACAGGGCAAAACGATCAGCCCCAGCATTTT
cdr3_aa: CASSSPTGQNDQPQHF

v_call: TRBV7-2
d_call: TRBD1
j_call: TRBJ1-2
clone_size: .
cdr3_nt: TGTGCCAGCAGCCCCCGGACAGGGTATGGCTACACCTTC
cdr3_aa: CASSPRTGYGYTF

v_call: TRBV7-2
d_call: .
j_call: TRBJ1-5
clone_size: few
cdr3_nt: TGTGCCAGCAGCTTAGCGATCAGAGCAGGCAATCAGCCCCAGCATTTT
cdr3_aa: CASSLAIRAGNQPQHF

v_call: TRBV11-3
d_call: TRBD1
j_call: TRBJ2-2
clone_size: few
cdr3_nt: TGTGCCAGCAGCCAGGGACAGGGGCTCACCGGGGAGCTGTTTTTT
cdr3_aa: CASSQGQGLTGELFF

v_call: TRBV7-2
d_call: .
j_call: TRBJ2-2
clone_size: .
cdr3_nt: TGTGCCAGCAGCTTCAGATTCGATGGGGAGCTGTTTTTT
cdr3_aa: CASSFRFDGELFF

v_call: TRBV5-5
d_call: TRBD1
j_call: TRBJ1-1
clone_size: .
cdr3_nt: TGTGCCAGCAGCCAGGACAGGCCGAACACTGAAGCTTTCTTT
cdr3_aa: CASSQDRPNTEAFF

v_call: TRBV11-3
d_call: TRBD2
j_call: TRBJ2-1
clone_size: .
cdr3_nt: TGTGCCAGCAGCTTAGAACTAGCGGGAAACAATGAGCAGTTCTTC
cdr3_aa: CASSLELAGNNEQFF

v_call: TRBV2
d_call: TRBD2
j_call: TRBJ2-1
clone_size: .
cdr3_nt: TGTGCCAGCAGATTGACTAGCGGGAATCGGAATGAGCAGTTCTTC
cdr3_aa: CASRLTSGNRNEQFF

v_call: TRBV11-3
d_call: TRBD1
j_call: TRBJ2-1
clone_size: .
cdr3_nt: TGTGCCAGCAGCCCGGACAGGGGGTCCTACAATGAGCAGTTCTTC
cdr3_aa: CASSPDRGSYNEQFF

v_call: TRBV7-2
d_call: .
j_call: TRBJ1-2
clone_size: .
cdr3_nt: TGTGCCAGCAGCGTGGACAGCCTCTATGGCTACACCTTC
cdr3_aa: CASSVDSLYGYTF

v_call: TRBV2
d_call: .
j_call: TRBJ1-1
clone_size: .
cdr3_nt: TGTGCCAGCAGTGAAAGGGCATCAGCTTTCTTT
cdr3_aa: CASSERASAFF

v_call: TRBV5-1
d_call: .
j_call: TRBJ1-1
clone_size: .
cdr3_nt: TGCGCCAGCCATTTGAATTCGGGAAACACTGAAGCTTTCTTT
cdr3_aa: CASHLNSGNTEAFF

v_call: TRBV19
d_call: TRBD1
j_call: TRBJ1-5
clone_size: .
cdr3_nt: TGTGCCACCGAACGGGACAGGGGGCAGAATCAGCCCCAGCATTTT
cdr3_aa: CATERDRGQNQPQHF

v_call: TRBV6-1
d_call: .
j_call: TRBJ2-1
clone_size: .
cdr3_nt: TGTGCCAGCAGTGACAAGGCGGGGAATGAGCAGTTCTTC
cdr3_aa: CASSDKAGNEQFF

v_call: TRBV5-5
d_call: TRBD1
j_call: TRBJ1-6
clone_size: few
cdr3_nt: TGTGCCAGCAGCCCCAGGGACAGTTCTGTGAATTCACCCCTCCACTTT
cdr3_aa: CASSPRDSSVNSPLHF

v_call: TRBV7-9
d_call: .
j_call: TRBJ2-7
clone_size: .
cdr3_nt: TGTGCCAGCAGCGAAGGGACGTCCACCTCCTACGAGCAGTACTTC
cdr3_aa: CASSEGTSTSYEQYF

v_call: TRBV7-2
d_call: .
j_call: TRBJ1-4
clone_size: .
cdr3_nt: TGTGCCAGCAGCTTAGCGAGGACGGCGGATGAAAAACTGTTTTTT
cdr3_aa: CASSLARTADEKLFF

v_call: TRBV12-2
d_call: .
j_call: TRBJ2-5
clone_size: .
cdr3_nt: TGTGCAAGTCGCTTACAAGCAATCCAAGAGACCCAGTACTTC
cdr3_aa: CASRLQAIQETQYF

v_call: TRBV28
d_call: .
j_call: TRBJ1-1
clone_size: .
cdr3_nt: TGTGCCAGCAGTGAACTGAGGGCTGAAGCTTTCTTT
cdr3_aa: CASSELRAEAFF

v_call: TRBV5-1
d_call: .
j_call: TRBJ2-7
clone_size: .
cdr3_nt: TGCGCCAGCAGCTTGGCCGGTGCGGAAGTCGAGCAGTACTTC
cdr3_aa: CASSLAGAEVEQYF

v_call: TRBV6-5
d_call: .
j_call: TRBJ1-3
clone_size: .
cdr3_nt: TGTGCCAGCTATAGTCGTCCGAGGAACACCATATATTTT
cdr3_aa: CASYSRPRNTIYF

v_call: TRBV6-1
d_call: .
j_call: TRBJ2-2
clone_size: once
cdr3_nt: TGTGCCAGCAGTGAAGAGCTTGGGGACACCGGGGAGCTGTTTTTT
cdr3_aa: CASSEELGDTGELFF

v_call: TRBV5-1
d_call: .
j_call: TRBJ2-5
clone_size: .
cdr3_nt: TGCGCCAGCAGCTTGGTAGGGGGGGCTGGAGAGACCCAGTACTTC
cdr3_aa: CASSLVGGAGETQYF

v_call: TRBV18
d_call: .
j_call: TRBJ2-4
clone_size: .
cdr3_nt: TGTGCCAGCTCGCCCTCAGGGACAGCCAAAAACATTCAGTACTTC
cdr3_aa: CASSPSGTAKNIQYF

v_call: TRBV7-3
d_call: TRBD2
j_call: TRBJ2-3
clone_size: .
cdr3_nt: TGTGCCAGCAGCTCAACGGGACTAGCGGGAGGGGATACGCAGTATTTT
cdr3_aa: CASSSTGLAGGDTQYF

v_call: TRBV3-1/TRBV3-2
d_call: .
j_call: TRBJ1-1
clone_size: .
cdr3_nt: TGTGCCAGCAGCCCGCAGGGAGTGAACACTGAAGCTTTCTTT
cdr3_aa: CASSPQGVNTEAFF

v_call: TRBV6-5
d_call: .
j_call: TRBJ1-1
clone_size: .
cdr3_nt: TGTGCCAGCAGTTACCTACCGGGCGGGGAAACTGAAGCTTTCTTT
cdr3_aa: CASSYLPGGETEAFF

v_call: TRBV2
d_call: .
j_call: TRBJ1-6
clone_size: .
cdr3_nt: TGTGCCAGCGCCTCGGAACTCTTAATTTCACCCCTCCACTTT
cdr3_aa: CASASELLISPLHF

v_call: TRBV3-1/TRBV3-2
d_call: .
j_call: TRBJ2-7
clone_size: .
cdr3_nt: TGTGCCAGCAGCCAGCCAACAGGGACCCCCTTAGAGCAGTACTTC
cdr3_aa: CASSQPTGTPLEQYF

v_call: TRBV9
d_call: .
j_call: TRBJ2-7
clone_size: .
cdr3_nt: TGTGCCAGCAGCACCGGGGCTACTCGGGAGCAGTACTTC
cdr3_aa: CASSTGATREQYF

v_call: TRBV7-2
d_call: .
j_call: TRBJ1-2
clone_size: .
cdr3_nt: TGTGCCAGCAGCCCCGGGGTGGGGGGGGATGGCTACACCTTC
cdr3_aa: CASSPGVGGDGYTF

v_call: TRBV12-2
d_call: .
j_call: TRBJ2-1
clone_size: .
cdr3_nt: TGTGCAAGTCGCTTAGGATCAGGTTTGAGCTCCTACAATGAGCAGTTCTTC
cdr3_aa: CASRLGSGLSSYNEQFF

v_call: TRBV27
d_call: .
j_call: TRBJ2-5
clone_size: .
cdr3_nt: TGTGCCAGCAGTTTATTGGGGCGGAGGGGCCAAGAGACCCAGTACTTC
cdr3_aa: CASSLLGRRGQETQYF

v_call: TRBV27
d_call: .
j_call: TRBJ2-2
clone_size: .
cdr3_nt: TGTGCCAGCAGCTCAACCAGGGGCCTGAACACCGGGGAGCTGTTTTTT
cdr3_aa: CASSSTRGLNTGELFF

v_call: TRBV25-1
d_call: .
j_call: TRBJ1-2
clone_size: .
cdr3_nt: TGTGCCAGCCCCCTGCGTCTCAGGGGAACGAACTATGGCTACACCTTC
cdr3_aa: CASPLRLRGTNYGYTF